These 17 T cell receptor beta chains share one sample of origin, sequenced in a study of response to subunit inactivated influenza vaccine. Each CDR3 protein is one row after TCRdb ran MiXCR on the RT-PCR reads. The table includes approximately 500,000 distinct CDR3 sequences, under 15% detected once. The source material was PBMCs from blood, sampled 35 to 45 days after vaccination. The receptors stem from a man in his fifties or sixties who received an inactivated influenza vaccine.

This clonotype was counted only a few times. The chain uses TRBV7-6 and TRBJ2-1, with D perhaps matching TRBD1 (5 bases). The V gene lost 5 bases and the J gene lost 5 bases, with 22 bases spanning the gap. Germline CDR1 reads SGHVS; CDR2 reads FNYEAQ. CDR3 length: 17 residues. The CDR3 is CASSPGRVLWGDNEQFF. CDR3 bases: TGTGCCAGCAGCCCTGGAAGGGTTTTATGGGGCGACAATGAGCAGTTCTTC.

This clonotype was observed a handful of times. The rearrangement uses TRBV5-1 and TRBJ2-2, with 7 bases fitting TRBD1. Germline V gene sequence: CDR1 SGHRS, CDR2 YFSETQ. Trimming at V came to 7 bases and at J to 0 bases, leaving 9 bases not matched to a gene. CDR3 length equals 16 residues. CDR3 DNA sequence: TGCGCCAGCGGCCCCGGGACAGCGGCGAACACCGGGGAGCTGTTTTTT. This encodes CASGPGTAANTGELFF.

This sequence joins TRBV4-3 and TRBJ2-1; possibly TRBD1 or TRBD2 for D (5 bases each). The germline V and J ends were trimmed by 0 bases and 2 bases, with 11 bases remaining between them. Germline loops: CDR1 LGHNA, CDR2 YSLEER. CDR3 length: 16 residues. The DNA for the CDR3 is TGCGCCAGCAGCCAAGAAGAGGGGATACCCTACAATGAGCAGTTCTTC. Amino acids: CASSQEEGIPYNEQFF.

This clonotype has only a few counts. The chain uses TRBV20-1 and TRBJ2-7, with TRBD2 matching 13 bases. CDR3 length: 15 amino acids. Looked up from germline, CDR1 is DFQATT and CDR2 is SNEGSKA (reference sequence). The trim removed 2 bases at V and 4 bases at J, leaving 5 bases unmatched. The CDR3 loop reads CSARTGLAGLYEQYF. As DNA, the CDR3 is TGCAGTGCTAGAACGGGACTAGCGGGGCTTTACGAGCAGTACTTC.

This clonotype has a handful of counts. CDR3 coding DNA: TGCGCCAGCAGCTCCGGGGCGGGGGATGGCTACACCTTC. Its translation: CASSSGAGDGYTF. The V and J genes are TRBV5-1 and TRBJ1-2, with D possibly TRBD1 on 5 matching bases. This CDR3 comprises 13 residues. Per the germline V gene, CDR1 is SGHRS and CDR2 is YFSETQ. Between the trimmed V and J ends, which lost 3 bases and 6 bases, there was a span of 12 bases.

The chain has TRBV4-1 and TRBJ1-1; possible D gene TRBD1, 5 bases. Germline assignment: CDR1 MGHRA and CDR2 YSYEKL. This CDR3 comprises 15 residues. Trimming took 3 bases from V and 1 from J, leaving 12 bases between them. This chain's CDR3 is CASSQAGLRNTEAFF. The CDR3 DNA reads as TGCGCCAGCAGCCAGGCGGGACTGAGGAACACTGAAGCTTTCTTT.

The chain recombines TRBV4-3 with TRBJ1-6; no reliable D call. CDR1 is LGHNA, CDR2 YSLEER, per germline. V lost 1 base and J 9 bases, leaving 13 bases between the germline ends. This CDR3 region has 15 residues. Here the CDR3 DNA reads TGCGCCAGCAGCCAAGGGGCTCGAATTGGTTCACCCCTCCACTTT. Protein: CASSQGARIGSPLHF.

In its sample, this clonotype was seen a few times. DNA of the CDR3: TGTGCCAGCAGTCCCGAGCCGGGGCAGGGGAACTACGAGCAGTACTTC. As protein: CASSPEPGQGNYEQYF. The V and J genes are TRBV27 and TRBJ2-7; weak D call: TRBD1 (6 bases). This CDR3 spans 16 amino acids. The ends were cut back, 5 bases at V and 3 bases at J, with 20 bases in the middle. The V gene's germline CDR1 is MNHEY and CDR2 SMNVEV (reference sequence).

This clonotype was detected many times. The CDR3 region has the DNA TGCGCCAGCAGCCAGTCGACTAGCCCACATGAGCAGTTCTTC. Translated: CASSQSTSPHEQFF. The chain recombines TRBV4-3 with TRBJ2-1; 7 bases map to TRBD2. The V and J ends lost 3 bases and 8 bases, in that order; junction bases with no gene match: 7. The CDR3 runs 14 residues. Germline-derived CDR1 and CDR2 are LGHNA and YSLEER.

This clonotype was observed a few times. This rearrangement joins TRBV20-1 to TRBJ1-1; 7 bases are a match to TRBD1. CDR1 and CDR2 from the germline V gene are DFQATT and SNEGSKA (reference sequence). J gave up 0 bases and V 6 bases, and 7 bases lay outside the gene matches. CDR3 length equals 14 residues. The CDR3 nucleotides are TGCAGTGCCCCTAGGGGACAGATGAACACTGAAGCTTTCTTT. Translation gives CSAPRGQMNTEAFF.

This clonotype was recorded many times. The chain has TRBV6-2 or TRBV6-3 and TRBJ2-7, with D tentatively TRBD2 (6 bases). Germline CDR1 and CDR2: MNHEY and SVGEGT. V lost 2 bases to trimming and J lost 2 bases, with 7 bases between them. CDR3 length equals 13 residues. CDR3 sequence reads: CASSYAGTYEQYF. The CDR3 DNA reads as TGTGCCAGCAGTTACGCGGGAACCTACGAGCAGTACTTC.

The gene calls are TRBV12-3 or TRBV12-4 and TRBJ2-2, with TRBD1 identical over 8 bases. The J segment lost 7 bases and the V segment lost 6 bases, leaving 7 bases of the junction unmatched. The CDR3 runs to 14 residues. CDR3 DNA sequence: TGTGCCAGCAGATCGGACAGGGCGAACGGGGAGCTGTTTTTT. This encodes CASRSDRANGELFF.

This clonotype came up many times. The chain has TRBV20-1 and TRBJ2-1; D possibly corresponds to TRBD1 (5 bases). The germline gives CDR1 DFQATT, CDR2 SNEGSKA (reference sequence). V was clipped by 6 bases and J by 3 bases, with 9 bases between them. The CDR3 contains 12 residues. The CDR3 DNA reads as TGCAGTGCCGGACACTTCTACAATGAGCAGTTCTTC. This translates into CSAGHFYNEQFF.

The V gene is TRBV5-1, the J gene TRBJ2-3; TRBD2 might be the D (6 bases). Germline CDR1 and CDR2: SGHRS and YFSETQ. The CDR3 extends over 16 amino acids. V gave up 4 bases and J gave up 1 base, with 16 bases separating them. The CDR3 nucleotides read TGCGCCAGCAGCGGTGGAGGGCTATGGGGCACAGATACGCAGTATTTT. This translates into CASSGGGLWGTDTQYF.

There are many counts of this clonotype. This sequence joins TRBV12-3 or TRBV12-4 and TRBJ2-2; 7 nucleotides align to TRBD2. CDR3 length: 14 residues. V lost 6 bases to trimming and J lost 5 bases; unmatched junction nucleotides: 6. CDR3 sequence reads: CASSSLGGTGELFF. CDR3 bases: TGTGCCAGCAGCTCCCTGGGGGGGACCGGGGAGCTGTTTTTT.

This clonotype has just a few counts. J is TRBJ2-3 and V is TRBV28, with D possibly being TRBD2 (7 bases). This CDR3 has 15 amino acids. V lost 5 bases, J lost 5 bases, and 17 bases lay in between. Germline CDR1 MDHEN, CDR2 SYDVKM. This chain's CDR3 is CASSVTSRGLDTQYF. CDR3 nucleotides: TGTGCCAGCAGTGTGACTAGCAGGGGACTAGATACGCAGTATTTT.

The chain joins TRBV28 to TRBJ2-7, with 7 nucleotides matching TRBD1. Germline CDR1 and CDR2: MDHEN and SYDVKM. The trim removed 4 bases at V and 4 bases at J, leaving 7 bases unmatched. The CDR3 covers 14 residues. CDR3 protein: CASSSPGQPYEQYF. In DNA, the CDR3 is TGTGCCAGCAGTTCACCGGGACAGCCTTACGAGCAGTACTTC.